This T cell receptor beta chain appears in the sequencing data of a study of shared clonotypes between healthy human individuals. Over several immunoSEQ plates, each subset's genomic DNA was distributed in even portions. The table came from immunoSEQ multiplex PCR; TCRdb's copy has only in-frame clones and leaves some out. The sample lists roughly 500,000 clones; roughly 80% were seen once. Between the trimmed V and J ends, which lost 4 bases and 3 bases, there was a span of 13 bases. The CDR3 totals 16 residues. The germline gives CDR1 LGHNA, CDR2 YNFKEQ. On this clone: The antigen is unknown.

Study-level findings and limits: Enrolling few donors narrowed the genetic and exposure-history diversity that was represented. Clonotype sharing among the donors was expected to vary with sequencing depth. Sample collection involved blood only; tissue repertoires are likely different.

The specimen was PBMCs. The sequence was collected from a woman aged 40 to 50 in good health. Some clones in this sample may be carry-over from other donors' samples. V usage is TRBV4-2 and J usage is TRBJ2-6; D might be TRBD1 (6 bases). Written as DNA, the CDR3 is TGTGCCAGCAGCCCCCATAGGGGGTTTGGGGCCAACGTCCTGACTTTC. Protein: CASSPHRGFGANVLTF.